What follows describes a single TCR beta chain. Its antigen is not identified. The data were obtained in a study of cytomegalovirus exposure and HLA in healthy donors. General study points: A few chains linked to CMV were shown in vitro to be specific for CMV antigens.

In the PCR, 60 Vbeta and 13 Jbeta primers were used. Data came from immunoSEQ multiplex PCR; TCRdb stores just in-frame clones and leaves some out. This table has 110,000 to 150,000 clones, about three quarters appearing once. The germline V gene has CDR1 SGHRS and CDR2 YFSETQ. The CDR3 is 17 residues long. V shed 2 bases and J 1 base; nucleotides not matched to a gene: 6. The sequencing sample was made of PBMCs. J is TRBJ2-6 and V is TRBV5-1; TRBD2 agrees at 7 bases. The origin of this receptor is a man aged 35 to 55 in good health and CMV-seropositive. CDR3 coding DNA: TGCGCCAGCAGCTTTTCGACTAGCTTATCTGGGGCCAACGTCCTGACTTTC. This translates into CASSFSTSLSGANVLTF.